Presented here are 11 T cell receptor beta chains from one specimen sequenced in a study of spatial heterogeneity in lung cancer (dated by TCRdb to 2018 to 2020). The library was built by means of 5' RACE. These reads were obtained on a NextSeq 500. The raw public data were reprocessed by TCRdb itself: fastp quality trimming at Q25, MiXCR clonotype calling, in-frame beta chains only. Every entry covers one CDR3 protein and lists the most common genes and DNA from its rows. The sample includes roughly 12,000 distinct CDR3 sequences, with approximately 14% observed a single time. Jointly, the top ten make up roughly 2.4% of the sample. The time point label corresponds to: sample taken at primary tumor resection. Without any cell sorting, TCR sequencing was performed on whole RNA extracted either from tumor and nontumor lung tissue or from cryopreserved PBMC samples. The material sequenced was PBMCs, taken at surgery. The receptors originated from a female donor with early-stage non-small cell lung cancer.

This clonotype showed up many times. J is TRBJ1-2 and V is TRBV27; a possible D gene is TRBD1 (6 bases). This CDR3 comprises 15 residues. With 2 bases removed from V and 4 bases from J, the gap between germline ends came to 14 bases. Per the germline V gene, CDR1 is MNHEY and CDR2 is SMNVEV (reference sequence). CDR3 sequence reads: CASSLTGPVAYGYTF. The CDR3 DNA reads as TGTGCCAGCAGTTTAACAGGGCCAGTGGCCTATGGCTACACCTTC.

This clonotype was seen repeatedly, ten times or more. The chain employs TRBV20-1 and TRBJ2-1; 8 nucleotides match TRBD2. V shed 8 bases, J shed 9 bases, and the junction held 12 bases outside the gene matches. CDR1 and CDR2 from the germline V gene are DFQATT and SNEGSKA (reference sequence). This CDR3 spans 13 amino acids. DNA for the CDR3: TGCAGTACGCTCGGTTTAGCGGGACCTGAGCAGTTCTTC. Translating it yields CSTLGLAGPEQFF.

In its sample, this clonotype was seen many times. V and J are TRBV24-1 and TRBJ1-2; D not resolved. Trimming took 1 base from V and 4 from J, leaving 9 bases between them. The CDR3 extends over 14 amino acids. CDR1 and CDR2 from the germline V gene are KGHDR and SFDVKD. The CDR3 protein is CATSDLRRVYGYTF. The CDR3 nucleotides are TGTGCCACCAGTGATTTACGCCGGGTCTATGGCTACACCTTC.

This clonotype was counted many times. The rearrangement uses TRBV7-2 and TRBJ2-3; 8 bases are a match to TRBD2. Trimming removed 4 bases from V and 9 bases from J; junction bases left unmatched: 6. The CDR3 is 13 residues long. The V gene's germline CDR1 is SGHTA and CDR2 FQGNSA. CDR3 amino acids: CASSSPGLVTQYF. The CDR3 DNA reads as TGTGCCAGCAGCTCTCCGGGACTAGTAACGCAGTATTTT.

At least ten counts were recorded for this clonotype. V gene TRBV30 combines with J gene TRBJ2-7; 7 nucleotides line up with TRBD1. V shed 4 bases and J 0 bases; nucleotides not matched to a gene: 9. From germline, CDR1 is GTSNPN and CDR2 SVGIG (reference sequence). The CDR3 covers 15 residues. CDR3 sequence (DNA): TGTGCCTGGACCAGGGACAGAGGATTCTCCTACGAGCAGTACTTC. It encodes CAWTRDRGFSYEQYF.

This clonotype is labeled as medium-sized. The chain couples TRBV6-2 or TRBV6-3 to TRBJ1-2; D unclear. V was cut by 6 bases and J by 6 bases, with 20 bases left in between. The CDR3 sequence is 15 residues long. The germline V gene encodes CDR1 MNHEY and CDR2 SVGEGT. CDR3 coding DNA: TGTGCCAGCAGCCGCCGGACTGCCGTTCGAGATGGCTACACCTTC. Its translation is CASSRRTAVRDGYTF.

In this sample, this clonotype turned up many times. CDR3 region: CASSASTSTDTQYF. In DNA form, the CDR3 reads TGTGCCAGCTCAGCCTCAACTTCCACAGATACGCAGTATTTT. V usage is TRBV18 and J usage is TRBJ2-3, with unresolved D. This CDR3 region has 14 residues. Trimming removed 5 bases at V and 2 bases at J, with 11 bases between. Per germline, CDR1 KGHSH and CDR2 LQKENI.

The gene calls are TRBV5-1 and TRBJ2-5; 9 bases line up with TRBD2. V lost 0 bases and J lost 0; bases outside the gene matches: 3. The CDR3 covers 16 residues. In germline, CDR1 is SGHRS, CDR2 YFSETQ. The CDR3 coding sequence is TGCGCCAGCAGCTTGGTCGTAGCGGGGGACCAAGAGACCCAGTACTTC. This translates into CASSLVVAGDQETQYF.

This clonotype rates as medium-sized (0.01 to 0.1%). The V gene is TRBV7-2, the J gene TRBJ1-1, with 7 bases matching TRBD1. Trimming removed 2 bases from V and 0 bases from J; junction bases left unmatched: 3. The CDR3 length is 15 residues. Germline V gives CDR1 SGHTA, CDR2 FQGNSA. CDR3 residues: CASSLQGQMNTEAFF. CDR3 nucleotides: TGTGCCAGCAGCTTACAGGGACAGATGAACACTGAAGCTTTCTTT. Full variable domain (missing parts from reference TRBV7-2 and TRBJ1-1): GAGVSQSPSNKVTEKGKDVELRCDPISGHTALYWYRQSLGQGLEFLIYFQGNSAPDKSGLPSDRFSAERTGGSVSTLTIQRTQQEDSAVYLCASSLQGQMNTEAFFGQGTRLTVV.

CDR3 in amino acids: CASTISGSSYEQYF. CDR3 bases: TGTGCCAGCACCATTAGCGGGAGCTCCTACGAGCAGTACTTC. The chain couples TRBV28 to TRBJ2-7; 9 bases are shared with TRBD2. CDR3 size: 14 residues. J lost 0 bases, V lost 7 bases, and 4 bases had no gene match. CDR1 is MDHEN and CDR2 is SYDVKM in the germline V gene.

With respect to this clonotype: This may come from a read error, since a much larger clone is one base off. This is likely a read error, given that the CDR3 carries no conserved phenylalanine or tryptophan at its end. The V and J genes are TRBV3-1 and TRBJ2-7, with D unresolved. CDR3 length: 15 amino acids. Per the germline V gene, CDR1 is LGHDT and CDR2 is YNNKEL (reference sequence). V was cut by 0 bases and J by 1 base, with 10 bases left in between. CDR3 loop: CASSQDTVRSYEQYL. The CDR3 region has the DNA TGTGCCAGCAGCCAAGATACCGTAAGATCCTACGAGCAGTACCTC.